This T cell receptor beta chain was captured by sequencing in a study of T cell changes during pregnancy in multiple sclerosis. CDR3 size: 15 residues. V was pared by 4 bases and J by 3 bases, with 12 bases between. Per germline, CDR1 SEHNR and CDR2 FQNEAQ (reference sequence). Data came from immunoSEQ multiplex PCR; TCRdb stores just in-frame clones and leaves some out. Found here are about 41,000 clones, 85% to 95% of them singletons; the top ten hold around 7%. The chain is built from TRBV7-9 and TRBJ2-2, with D hard to call. The specimen comprised CD8+ T cells from peripheral blood mononuclear cells, sampled in the third trimester of pregnancy. This TCR was sampled from a female donor with multiple sclerosis, enrolled in a pregnancy study. The CDR3 spells CASSSAATDTGELFF. CDR3 coding DNA: TGTGCCAGCAGCTCGGCGGCTACGGACACCGGGGAGCTGTTTTTT.